A selection of T cell receptor beta chains follows, all from one sample in a study of cytomegalovirus exposure and HLA in healthy donors. The protocol was immunoSEQ multiplex PCR, while the TCRdb copy is restricted to in-frame clones and leaves out a portion. The sample has about 150,000 clones, roughly 63% seen once. Sequenced sample: PBMCs. These receptors were taken from a woman in her fifties or sixties in good health and CMV-seropositive. Both conserved end residues are part of each CDR3. A D gene is named only where the DNA matches it firmly. Not all rows give a size; the values are once, few, many and, for expanded clones, a class.

d_gene	v_gene	j_gene	abundance	CDR3nt	CDR3aa
.	TRBV21-1	TRBJ1-1	.	TGTGCCAGCAGCCGCCTCGGACAGGGTGCCACTGAAGCTTTCTTT	CASSRLGQGATEAFF
TRBD1	TRBV7-2	TRBJ2-5	.	TGTGCCAGCAGCTTAAGTAGGGGGCAGGAGACCCAGTACTTC	CASSLSRGQETQYF
TRBD2	TRBV4-3	TRBJ2-7	.	TGCGCCAGCAGCCAGCGGCTAGCGGGGTACGAGCAGTACTTC	CASSQRLAGYEQYF
TRBD2	TRBV28	TRBJ2-3	.	TGTGCCAGCAGTTTGCGGGAGCCAGATACCCATACGCAGTATTTT	CASSLREPDTHTQYF
TRBD1	TRBV4-3	TRBJ1-2	once	TGCGCCAGCAGCCAAGAATCAACTGTCGGGGGACAGACTAACTATGGCTACACCTTC	CASSQESTVGGQTNYGYTF
TRBD1	TRBV28	TRBJ2-1	.	TGTGCCAGCAGTCCGAAGAGGGGGGACAGGGCCTACAATGAGCAGTTCTTC	CASSPKRGDRAYNEQFF
.	TRBV11-2	TRBJ2-2	once	TGTGCCAGCAGCGTGCTGGGCAGGAACACCGGGGAGCTGTTTTTT	CASSVLGRNTGELFF
TRBD2	TRBV4-3	TRBJ2-1	.	TGCGCCAGCAGCCAGCGGGAGCGAGGCGATGAGCAGTTCTTC	CASSQRERGDEQFF
.	TRBV6-6	TRBJ1-3	.	TGTGCCAGCTTTTTGGGGCCTGGAAACACCATATATTTT	CASFLGPGNTIYF
.	TRBV5-1	TRBJ1-5	.	TGCGCCAGCAGCGGAGATAGCAATCAGCCCCAGCATTTT	CASSGDSNQPQHF
TRBD1	TRBV27	TRBJ1-2	.	TGTGCCAGCAGTCCGGGACAGGGGGCGACTTACAACTATGGCTACACCTTC	CASSPGQGATYNYGYTF
.	TRBV7-2	TRBJ2-1	once	TGTGCCAGCAGCTTAGCGGTGACTAGCAATGAGCAGTTCTTC	CASSLAVTSNEQFF
TRBD1	TRBV18	TRBJ1-1	.	TGTGCCAGCTCACCGGACAGGGTAACAGTGGGGGAAGCTTTCTTT	CASSPDRVTVGEAFF
.	TRBV11-2	TRBJ1-1	few	TGTGCCAGCAGCTTTGGCAGGCTGGGGAACACTGAAGCTTTCTTT	CASSFGRLGNTEAFF
TRBD1	TRBV4-2	TRBJ2-7	.	TGTGCCAGCAGCCAAGGACAGGGGGCGGGGTACGAGCAGTACTTC	CASSQGQGAGYEQYF
.	TRBV27	TRBJ1-6	.	TGTGCCAGCAGCCCCAAGTGGGGGGATAATTCACCCCTCCACTTT	CASSPKWGDNSPLHF
TRBD1	TRBV28	TRBJ1-2	few	TGTGCCAGCAGTTCGTGGACAGGGGTCGGCTACACCTTC	CASSSWTGVGYTF
TRBD1	TRBV28	TRBJ2-7	.	TGTGCCAGCAGCTCAGGGGGCTCCTACGAGCAGTACTTC	CASSSGGSYEQYF
.	TRBV6-6	TRBJ2-7	.	TGTGCCAGCAGTTACTCGTACAGGGATTCCGAGCAGTACTTC	CASSYSYRDSEQYF
.	TRBV4-3	TRBJ2-1	.	TGCGCCAGCAGCCAAGACCGCGGCTTAAACAATGAGCAGTTCTTC	CASSQDRGLNNEQFF
TRBD1	TRBV29-1	TRBJ2-2	once	TGCAGCGCTATAGAGACAGGGTCAAACACCGGGGAGCTGTTTTTT	CSAIETGSNTGELFF
TRBD2	TRBV6-5	TRBJ2-1	.	TGTGCCAGCAGAGTAGCGGGAAGGCAGTTCTTC	CASRVAGRQFF
.	TRBV5-1	TRBJ1-2	.	TGCGCCAGCAGCGGCGGGACTTTTCGTAACTATGGCTACACCTTC	CASSGGTFRNYGYTF
.	TRBV4-1	TRBJ2-1	.	TGCGCCAGCAGCCGCCAAGGGAGCTCCTACAATGAGCAGTTCTTC	CASSRQGSSYNEQFF
.	TRBV7-8	TRBJ1-5	.	TGTGCCAGCAACCCAGGCGGGGGCTCCCATCAGCCCCAGCATTTT	CASNPGGGSHQPQHF
TRBD2	TRBV7-9	TRBJ2-1	.	TGTGCCAGCAGCTTAGGGACTAGCGGGAGTCGGCAGTTCTTC	CASSLGTSGSRQFF
.	TRBV5-1	TRBJ1-1	.	TGCGCCAGCAGCTTGGGGGGGGGCCGTAACACTGAAGCTTTCTTT	CASSLGGGRNTEAFF
TRBD1	TRBV5-1	TRBJ2-7	.	TGCGCCAGCAGCGGGACAGGGTACGAGCAGTACTTC	CASSGTGYEQYF
.	TRBV5-8	TRBJ1-4	.	TGTGCCAGCAGCTTGGGCACCGGGACTGCTTATGAAAAACTGTTTTTT	CASSLGTGTAYEKLFF
.	TRBV9	TRBJ1-6	.	TGTGCCAGCAGCCTCCCAGGGGATAATTCACCCCTCCACTTT	CASSLPGDNSPLHF
.	TRBV28	TRBJ2-7	.	TGTGCCAGCAGTAAAGGCCGCGGGAACTCCTACGAGCAGTACTTC	CASSKGRGNSYEQYF
.	TRBV4-3	TRBJ2-2	few	TGCGCCAGCAGCCAAGATGACGGGGGAAACACCGGGGAGCTGTTTTTT	CASSQDDGGNTGELFF
TRBD1	TRBV4-1	TRBJ1-2	few	TGCGCCAGCAGCCGCAGGGGGTATGATGGCTACACCTTC	CASSRRGYDGYTF
TRBD2	TRBV5-1	TRBJ2-1	.	TGCGCCAGCAGCTCGGACGCTGGGGTAGCGGGAGGGGGAGAGCAGTTCTTC	CASSSDAGVAGGGEQFF
TRBD1	TRBV6-5	TRBJ2-7	.	TGTGCCAGCGGTCCTAGGGACAGGGGCTACGAGCAGTACTTC	CASGPRDRGYEQYF
TRBD1	TRBV12-5	TRBJ1-2	.	TGTGCTAGTGGTCTCGACAGGGGGCTGAATGGCTACACCTTC	CASGLDRGLNGYTF
TRBD1	TRBV5-4	TRBJ2-5	.	TGTGCCAGCAGCTTTAAGGACAGGGGCGAGACCCAGTACTTC	CASSFKDRGETQYF
.	TRBV5-4	TRBJ1-1	.	TGTGCCAGCAGCTTGGACGGTTTTGAGGCTTTCTTT	CASSLDGFEAFF
.	TRBV6-6	TRBJ1-4	.	TGTGCCAGCAGAGACACAACAACTAATGAAAAACTGTTTTTT	CASRDTTTNEKLFF
.	TRBV21-1	TRBJ1-5	.	TGTGCCAGCAGCAAAGTAAGGGGGCCGGGCTGCGAGGGGCCCCAGCATTTT	CASSKVRGPGCEGPQHF
.	TRBV28	TRBJ2-7	.	TGTGCCAGCAGTCCTTCTAGGAAATACGAGCAGTACTTC	CASSPSRKYEQYF
TRBD2	TRBV10-2	TRBJ2-1	.	TGCGCCAGCAGCAGGACTAGCATCAGTAATGAGCAGTTCTTC	CASSRTSISNEQFF
TRBD1	TRBV5-6	TRBJ1-6	.	TGTGCCAGCAGCTTGGCAAGGGGGCTCGAATCACCCCTCCACTTT	CASSLARGLESPLHF
TRBD2	TRBV4-3	TRBJ2-1	.	TGCGCTAGCAGCCAAGAAGACCTAGCGGGAGCTACTTTCTCCTACAATGAGCAGTTCTTC	CASSQEDLAGATFSYNEQFF
.	TRBV19	TRBJ2-5	once	TGTGCCAGTAGTATAGCCTCGGACTACACCAGTGGGGAGACCCAGTACTTC	CASSIASDYTSGETQYF
TRBD1	TRBV10-2	TRBJ1-2	.	TGCGCCAGCAGTAATACAGGGGACTATGGCTACACCTTC	CASSNTGDYGYTF